This passage covers 23 T cell receptor beta chains from one sample sequenced in a study of blood T cell repertoires in COVID-19. Assay: immunoSEQ multiplex PCR; the TCRdb copy retains only in-frame clones and omits some. The top ten clones hold 2.5% to 3.5% of a sample with about 83,000 clones, about nine tenths of them seen once. Input material: peripheral blood. These receptors originate from a woman in her 50s with active or convalescent COVID-19.

The chain recombines TRBV2 with TRBJ2-5; D is perhaps TRBD1 (6 bases). Trimming removed 7 bases from V and 3 bases from J, with 12 bases in between. The V gene's germline CDR1 is SNHLY and CDR2 FYNNEI. The CDR3 is 13 residues long. The CDR3 region has the DNA TGTGCCAGCACCCGGGACATGGAAGAGACCCAGTACTTC. This translates into CASTRDMEETQYF.

Worth noting for this clone: This sample includes further DNA sequences coding for the same CDR3. The rearrangement joins TRBV30 to TRBJ2-7, with TRBD1 matching 7 bases. The CDR3 runs 13 residues. Germline V gene sequence: CDR1 GTSNPN, CDR2 SVGIG (reference sequence). With V trimmed by 0 bases and J by 3 bases, 2 bases remained unmatched. The CDR3 region has the DNA TGTGCCTGGAGTGTCGGGACAGACTACGAGCAGTACTTC. Protein sequence: CAWSVGTDYEQYF.

The chain is built from TRBV6-2 or TRBV6-3 and TRBJ1-2; tentative D call: TRBD1 (6 bases). The ends were cut back, 0 bases at V and 1 base at J, with 15 bases in the middle. Germline V gene sequence: CDR1 MNHEY, CDR2 SVGEGT. The CDR3 sequence is 17 residues long. CDR3 amino acids: CASSYSFADSLNYGYTF. The DNA of the CDR3 is TGTGCCAGCAGTTACTCTTTCGCGGACAGCCTTAACTATGGCTACACCTTC.

CDR3 region: CASSERSQRGRGPQHF. CDR3 in DNA: TGCGCCAGCAGTGAACGGAGTCAGCGGGGGCGAGGGCCCCAGCATTTT. The V call is TRBV10-1, the J call TRBJ1-5, with D possibly matching TRBD1 (6 bases). Germline CDR1 reads WNHNN; CDR2 reads SYGVQD (reference sequence). The CDR3 spans 16 residues. The germline V and J ends were trimmed by 3 bases and 9 bases, with 21 bases remaining between them.

This chain links TRBV10-3 with TRBJ2-1; D is unclear. Germline V CDR1 and CDR2: ENHRY, SYGVKD. The CDR3 is 13 residues long. V dropped 3 bases and J dropped 8 bases, with 11 bases sitting between them. In DNA form, the CDR3 reads TGTGCCATCAGTGACCCCCGCGGTTATGAGCAGTTCTTC. Protein product: CAISDPRGYEQFF.

The genes are TRBV5-1 and TRBJ2-2; D gene uncertain. CDR3 length equals 15 residues. V gave up 0 bases and J gave up 3 bases, with 9 bases separating them. Germline-derived CDR1 and CDR2 are SGHRS and YFSETQ. This CDR3 reads CASSLAVSYTGELFF. CDR3 in DNA: TGCGCCAGCAGCTTGGCAGTTAGCTACACCGGGGAGCTGTTTTTT. Combining the CDR3 with reference TRBV5-1 and TRBJ2-2 gives the whole variable domain KAGVTQTPRYLIKTRGQQVTLSCSPISGHRSVSWYQQTPGQGLQFLFEYFSETQRNKGNFPGRFSGRQFSNSRSEMNVSTLELGDSALYLCASSLAVSYTGELFFGEGSRLTVL.

V and J are TRBV6-5 and TRBJ1-2; TRBD1 matches 8 bases. The CDR3 runs 15 residues. V shed 2 bases and J 4 bases; nucleotides not matched to a gene: 6. In germline, CDR1 is MNHEY, CDR2 SVGAGI. The CDR3 loop is CASSYDSGGIYGYTF. DNA for the CDR3: TGTGCCAGCAGTTACGATTCAGGGGGCATCTATGGCTACACCTTC.

The genes are TRBV6-5 and TRBJ2-7; D perhaps matches TRBD2 (6 bases). V was cut by 6 bases and J by 4 bases, with 19 bases left in between. CDR3 length equals 15 residues. Germline loops: CDR1 MNHEY, CDR2 SVGAGI. In DNA, the CDR3 is TGTGCCAGCAGCCCACCCCCCGGAGGGGATTACGAGCAGTACTTC. Protein sequence: CASSPPPGGDYEQYF.

The chain couples TRBV5-6 to TRBJ2-5; 10 bases fit TRBD1. CDR3 size: 16 residues. V was pared by 6 bases and J by 1 base, with 9 bases of the junction left unmatched. Germline assignment: CDR1 SGHDT and CDR2 YYEEEE. CDR3 amino acids: CASNPGTGVSQETQYF. The CDR3 nucleotides are TGTGCCAGCAATCCCGGGACAGGGGTATCCCAAGAGACCCAGTACTTC.

This clone was detected a few times. This chain connects TRBV12-5 to TRBJ2-7, with a tentative D call TRBD2 (5 bases). The ends were cut back, 5 bases at V and 1 base at J, with 12 bases in the middle. Germline lookup yields CDR1 LGHNT and CDR2 FRNRAP. This CDR3 has 14 amino acids. CDR3 amino acids: CASGPDGGSYEQYF. As DNA, the CDR3 is TGTGCTAGTGGTCCCGATGGCGGGTCCTACGAGCAGTACTTC.

This clone was seen once. The rearrangement uses TRBV11-3 and TRBJ1-1; 8 bases line up with TRBD1. CDR1 SGHNT and CDR2 YENEEA come from the germline V gene. Trimming cost V 0 bases and J 6 bases; bases outside gene matches: 3. The CDR3 loop spans 14 amino acids. The CDR3 here is CASSLEPGGSEAFF. The CDR3 DNA is TGTGCCAGCAGCTTAGAACCAGGGGGCTCTGAAGCTTTCTTT.

The chain couples TRBV27 to TRBJ2-7; D is possibly TRBD2 (6 bases). The germline V gene encodes CDR1 MNHEY and CDR2 SMNVEV (reference sequence). V lost 3 bases, J lost 0 bases, and 24 bases lay in between. CDR3 length: 19 amino acids. Written as DNA, the CDR3 is TGTGCCAGCAGTTTCGGAGGGGTGGTGGGGGTTCAGAGCTCCTACGAGCAGTACTTC. The encoded protein is CASSFGGVVGVQSSYEQYF.

The rearrangement joins TRBV7-8 to TRBJ1-3; maybe TRBD1 (5 bases). The CDR3 has 17 amino acids. The germline V and J ends were trimmed by 1 base and 1 base, with 14 bases remaining between them. In germline, CDR1 is SGHVS, CDR2 FQNEAQ. CDR3 protein: CASSLVGGGLSGNTIYF. DNA for the CDR3: TGTGCCAGCAGCTTAGTTGGTGGGGGGTTATCTGGAAACACCATATATTTT.

The gene calls are TRBV12-3 or TRBV12-4 and TRBJ2-7; D is undetermined. The CDR3 spans 13 residues. Trimming pared 6 bases from V and 0 bases from J, leaving 9 bases between. The CDR3 loop is CASSPSGSYEQYF. The CDR3 DNA reads TGTGCCAGCAGCCCTAGTGGCTCCTACGAGCAGTACTTC.

V gene TRBV24-1 combines with J gene TRBJ2-2; 9 bases agree with TRBD1. The CDR3 has 18 residues. J gave up 0 bases and V 4 bases, and 8 bases lay outside the gene matches. Per germline, CDR1 KGHDR and CDR2 SFDVKD. This CDR3 reads CATSDPPGQGANTGELFF. CDR3 nucleotide sequence: TGTGCCACCAGTGACCCACCGGGACAGGGCGCGAACACCGGGGAGCTGTTTTTT.

This rearrangement joins TRBV11-3 to TRBJ2-1; 9 bases agree with TRBD1. V lost 5 bases, J lost 6 bases, and 5 bases stayed unmatched. The CDR3 runs 14 residues. Germline V lookup: CDR1 SGHNT, CDR2 YENEEA. In nucleotides, the CDR3 is TGTGCCAGCAGCCCCCAGGGACAGGGCAATGAGCAGTTCTTC. This encodes CASSPQGQGNEQFF.

V and J are TRBV3-1 (or the pseudogene TRBV3-2) and TRBJ2-2; D perhaps matches TRBD1 (5 bases). CDR1 is LGHDT, CDR2 YNNKEL, per germline (reference sequence). CDR3 size: 13 residues. With 2 bases removed from V and 4 bases from J, the gap between germline ends came to 5 bases. CDR3 in DNA: TGTGCCAGCAGCCAAAGGGGCACCGGGGAGCTGTTTTTT. Translation gives CASSQRGTGELFF.

For the CDR3, the DNA is TGTGCCAGCAGGTCCGGGACAGAGACTTACAATGAGCAGTTCTTC. This codes for CASRSGTETYNEQFF. This chain connects TRBV6-5 to TRBJ2-1; 7 bases agree with TRBD1. This CDR3 is 15 amino acids long. V lost 6 bases to trimming and J lost 4 bases; unmatched junction nucleotides: 9. The germline V gene has CDR1 MNHEY and CDR2 SVGAGI.

The chain is built from TRBV18 and TRBJ1-1; unclear D gene. The germline gives CDR1 KGHSH, CDR2 LQKENI. CDR3 length equals 15 residues. Trimming cost V 0 bases and J 1 base, with 9 bases left between them. This chain's CDR3 is CASSPPSRANTEAFF. The DNA of the CDR3 is TGTGCCAGCTCACCACCGTCGCGTGCGAACACTGAAGCTTTCTTT.

This chain connects TRBV14 to TRBJ1-2; 8 positions match TRBD1. Germline CDR1 reads SGHDN; CDR2 reads FVKESK. This CDR3 spans 16 amino acids. Unmatched junction bases numbered 7, after V lost 0 bases and J lost 4 bases. CDR3 loop: CASSQDFRTGLYGYTF. The CDR3 DNA is TGTGCCAGCAGCCAAGATTTCAGGACAGGGCTCTATGGCTACACCTTC.

The V call is TRBV9, the J call TRBJ2-1, with 8 positions matching TRBD2. The CDR3 length is 15 residues. Germline CDR1 is SGDLS and CDR2 is YYNGEE. The ends lost 0 bases at V and 9 bases at J; junction bases unmatched: 8. The CDR3 region is CASSVVGGGSSEQFF. CDR3 nucleotide sequence: TGTGCCAGCAGCGTAGTGGGCGGGGGGTCTAGTGAGCAGTTCTTC.

The rearrangement joins TRBV7-9 to TRBJ2-7, with TRBD1 matching 9 bases. CDR1 SEHNR and CDR2 FQNEAQ come from the germline V gene (reference sequence). J was trimmed by 7 bases and V by 5 bases; bases with no gene match: 15. The CDR3 length is 16 residues. The CDR3 coding sequence is TGTGCCAGCAGCCAAGACTGGGGGACAGGGAGCAAGGAGCAGTACTTC. This encodes CASSQDWGTGSKEQYF.

This rearrangement joins TRBV7-2 to TRBJ1-2; TRBD1 is a possible D gene (6 bases). This CDR3 comprises 12 residues. V lost 2 bases, J lost 9 bases, and 10 bases lay in between. Germline V lookup: CDR1 SGHTA, CDR2 FQGNSA. The CDR3 nucleotides are TGTGCCAGCAGCTTACAGGGGCTTAGCTACACCTTC. Translating it yields CASSLQGLSYTF.